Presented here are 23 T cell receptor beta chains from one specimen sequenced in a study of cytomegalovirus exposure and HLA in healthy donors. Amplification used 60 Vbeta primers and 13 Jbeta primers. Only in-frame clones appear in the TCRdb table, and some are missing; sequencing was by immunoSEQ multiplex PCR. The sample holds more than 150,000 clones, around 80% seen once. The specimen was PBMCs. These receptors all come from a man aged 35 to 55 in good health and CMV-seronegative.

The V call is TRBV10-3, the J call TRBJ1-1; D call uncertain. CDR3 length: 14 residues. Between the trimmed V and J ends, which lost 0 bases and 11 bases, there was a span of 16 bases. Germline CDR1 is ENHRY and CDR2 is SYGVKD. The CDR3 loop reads CAISESGGALEAFF. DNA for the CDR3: TGTGCCATCAGTGAGTCGGGAGGCGCCCTGGAGGCTTTCTTT.

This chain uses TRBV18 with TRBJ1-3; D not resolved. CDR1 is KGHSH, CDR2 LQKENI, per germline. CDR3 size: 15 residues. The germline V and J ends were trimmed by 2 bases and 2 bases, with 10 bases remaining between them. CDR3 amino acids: CASSPSHEAGNTIYF. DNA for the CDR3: TGTGCCAGCTCACCATCTCACGAGGCTGGAAACACCATATATTTT.

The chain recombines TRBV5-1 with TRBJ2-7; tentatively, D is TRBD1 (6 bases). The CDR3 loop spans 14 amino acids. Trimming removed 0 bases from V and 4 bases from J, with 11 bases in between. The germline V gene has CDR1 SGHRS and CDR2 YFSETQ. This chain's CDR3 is CASSLGQGFYEQYF. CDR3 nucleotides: TGCGCCAGCAGCTTGGGGCAGGGGTTTTACGAGCAGTACTTC.

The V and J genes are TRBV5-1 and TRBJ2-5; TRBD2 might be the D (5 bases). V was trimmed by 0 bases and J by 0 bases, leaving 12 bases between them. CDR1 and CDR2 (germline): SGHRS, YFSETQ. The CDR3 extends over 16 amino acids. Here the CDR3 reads CASSLAYRGNQETQYF. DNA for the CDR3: TGCGCCAGCAGCTTGGCCTACCGGGGTAACCAAGAGACCCAGTACTTC.

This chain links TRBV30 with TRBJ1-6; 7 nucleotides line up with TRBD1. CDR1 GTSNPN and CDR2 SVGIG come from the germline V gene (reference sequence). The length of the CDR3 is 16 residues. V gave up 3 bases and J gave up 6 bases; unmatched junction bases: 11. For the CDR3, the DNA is TGTGCCTGGAGCGGGACAGCCGAAAGACTTAATTCACCCCTCCACTTT. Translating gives CAWSGTAERLNSPLHF. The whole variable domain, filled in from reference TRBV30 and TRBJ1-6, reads SQTIHQWPATLVQPVGSPLSLECTVEGTSNPNLYWYRQAAGRGLQLLFYSVGIGQISSEVPQNLSASRPQDRQFILSSKKLLLSDSGFYLCAWSGTAERLNSPLHFGNGTRLTVT.

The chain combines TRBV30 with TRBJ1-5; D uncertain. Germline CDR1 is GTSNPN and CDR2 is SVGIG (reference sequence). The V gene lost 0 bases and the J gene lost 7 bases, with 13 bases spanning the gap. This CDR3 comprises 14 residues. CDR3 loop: CAWSVNGEDQPQHF. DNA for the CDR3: TGTGCCTGGAGTGTAAATGGGGAGGACCAGCCCCAGCATTTT.

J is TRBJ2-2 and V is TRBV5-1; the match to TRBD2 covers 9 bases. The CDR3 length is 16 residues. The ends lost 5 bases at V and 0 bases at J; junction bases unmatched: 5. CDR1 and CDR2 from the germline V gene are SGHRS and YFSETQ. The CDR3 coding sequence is TGCGCCAGCAGGCCCGGGACTAGCACGAACACCGGGGAGCTGTTTTTT. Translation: CASRPGTSTNTGELFF.

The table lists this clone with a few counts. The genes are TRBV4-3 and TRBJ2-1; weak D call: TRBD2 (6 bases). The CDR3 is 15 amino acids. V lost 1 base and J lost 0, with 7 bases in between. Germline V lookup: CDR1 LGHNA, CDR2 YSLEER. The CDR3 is CASSQGRGSYNEQFF. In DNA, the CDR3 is TGCGCCAGCAGCCAAGGGCGGGGCTCCTACAATGAGCAGTTCTTC.

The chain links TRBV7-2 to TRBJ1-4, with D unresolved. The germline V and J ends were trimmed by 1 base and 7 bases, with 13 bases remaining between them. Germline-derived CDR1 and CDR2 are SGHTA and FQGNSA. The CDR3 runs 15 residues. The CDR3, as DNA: TGTGCCAGCAGCTTAGGAGGGTTCAGAAGTGAAAAACTGTTTTTT. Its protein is CASSLGGFRSEKLFF.

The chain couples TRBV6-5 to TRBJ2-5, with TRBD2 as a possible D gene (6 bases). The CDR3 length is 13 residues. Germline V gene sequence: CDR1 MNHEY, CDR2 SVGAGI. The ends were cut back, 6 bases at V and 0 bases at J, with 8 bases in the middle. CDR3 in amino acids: CASSLAHQETQYF. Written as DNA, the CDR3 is TGTGCCAGCAGCCTAGCGCACCAAGAGACCCAGTACTTC.

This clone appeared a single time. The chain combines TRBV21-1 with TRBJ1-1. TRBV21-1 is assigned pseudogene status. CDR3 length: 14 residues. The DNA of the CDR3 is TGTGCCAGCAGCAAAAGCGGCGACCCCGAACGAGCTTTCTTT. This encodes CASSKSGDPERAFF.

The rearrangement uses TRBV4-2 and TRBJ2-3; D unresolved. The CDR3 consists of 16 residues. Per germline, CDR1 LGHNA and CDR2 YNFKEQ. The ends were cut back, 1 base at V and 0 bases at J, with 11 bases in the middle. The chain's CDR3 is CASSQGPAASTDTQYF. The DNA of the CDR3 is TGTGCCAGCAGCCAAGGTCCGGCGGCTAGCACAGATACGCAGTATTTT.

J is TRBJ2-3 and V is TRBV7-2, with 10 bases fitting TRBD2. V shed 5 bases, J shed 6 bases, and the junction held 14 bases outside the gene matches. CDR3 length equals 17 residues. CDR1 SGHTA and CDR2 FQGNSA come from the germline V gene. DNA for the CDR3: TGTGCCAGCAGCCCGACCTCCGGGACTAGCGCCTTGGATACGCAGTATTTT. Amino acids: CASSPTSGTSALDTQYF.

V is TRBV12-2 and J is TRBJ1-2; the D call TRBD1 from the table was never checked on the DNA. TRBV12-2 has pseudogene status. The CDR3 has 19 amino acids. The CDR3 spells CASRSACLNGTGGTVGYTF. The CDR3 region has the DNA TGTGCAAGTCGCTCCGCCTGCCTTAACGGGACAGGGGGCACGGTGGGCTACACCTTC.

The CDR3 coding sequence is TGTGCCTGGAAGGGGGCAAACCATCCCACAGATACGCAGTATTTT. This codes for CAWKGANHPTDTQYF. The genes are TRBV30 and TRBJ2-3; 7 nucleotides align to TRBD1. This CDR3 spans 15 amino acids. The germline V gene encodes CDR1 GTSNPN and CDR2 SVGIG (reference sequence). J gave up 2 bases and V 4 bases, and 9 bases lay outside the gene matches.

The CDR3: CASSLWGEGDNYEQYF. The CDR3 DNA sequence: TGTGCCAGCAGCTTGTGGGGTGAGGGGGACAATTACGAGCAGTACTTC. V is TRBV5-4 and J is TRBJ2-7; perhaps TRBD1 as D (6 bases). The CDR3 runs 16 residues. V was clipped by 1 base and J by 4 bases, with 18 bases between them. Germline loops: CDR1 SGHNT, CDR2 YYREEE (reference sequence). The variable domain in full, with the rest retrieved from reference TRBV5-4 and TRBJ2-7, is ETGVTQSPTHLIKTRGQQVTLRCSSQSGHNTVSWYQQALGQGPQFIFQYYREEENGRGNFPPRFSGLQFPNYSSELNVNALELDDSALYLCASSLWGEGDNYEQYFGPGTRLTVT.

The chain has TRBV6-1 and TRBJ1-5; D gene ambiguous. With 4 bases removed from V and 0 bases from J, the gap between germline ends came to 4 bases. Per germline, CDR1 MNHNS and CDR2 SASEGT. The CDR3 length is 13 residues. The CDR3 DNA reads TGTGCCAGCAGTGCCAATAGCAATCAGCCCCAGCATTTT. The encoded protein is CASSANSNQPQHF.

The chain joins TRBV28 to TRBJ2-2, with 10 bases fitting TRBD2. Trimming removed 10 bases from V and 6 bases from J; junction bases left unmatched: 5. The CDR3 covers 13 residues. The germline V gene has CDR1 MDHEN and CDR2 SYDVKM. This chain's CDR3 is CATSGGAPGELFF. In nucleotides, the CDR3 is TGTGCCACCAGCGGGGGGGCCCCCGGGGAGCTGTTTTTT.

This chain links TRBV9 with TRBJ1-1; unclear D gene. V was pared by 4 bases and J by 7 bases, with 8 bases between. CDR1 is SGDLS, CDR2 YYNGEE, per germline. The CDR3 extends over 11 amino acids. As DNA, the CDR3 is TGTGCCAGCAGCCCCCGAGTTGAAGCTTTCTTT. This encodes CASSPRVEAFF.

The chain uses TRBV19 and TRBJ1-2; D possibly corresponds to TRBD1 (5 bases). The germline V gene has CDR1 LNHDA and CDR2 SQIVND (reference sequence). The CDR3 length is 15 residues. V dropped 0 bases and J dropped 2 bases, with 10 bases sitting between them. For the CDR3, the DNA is TGTGCCAGTAGTATAGAGATCCAGGGAAACTATGGCTACACCTTC. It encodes CASSIEIQGNYGYTF.

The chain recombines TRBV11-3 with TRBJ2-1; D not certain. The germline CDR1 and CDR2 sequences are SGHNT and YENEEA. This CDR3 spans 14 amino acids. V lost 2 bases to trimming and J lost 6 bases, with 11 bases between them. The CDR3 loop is CASSLPLLSNEQFF. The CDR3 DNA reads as TGTGCCAGCAGCTTACCTCTCCTGAGCAATGAGCAGTTCTTC.

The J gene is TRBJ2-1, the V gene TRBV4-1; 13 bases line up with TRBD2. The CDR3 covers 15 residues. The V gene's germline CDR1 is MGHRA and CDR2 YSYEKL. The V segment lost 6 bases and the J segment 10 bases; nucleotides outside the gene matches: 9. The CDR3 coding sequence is TGCGCCAGCAGACTTGGACTAGCGGGAGCACGCGAGCAGTTCTTC. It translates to CASRLGLAGAREQFF.

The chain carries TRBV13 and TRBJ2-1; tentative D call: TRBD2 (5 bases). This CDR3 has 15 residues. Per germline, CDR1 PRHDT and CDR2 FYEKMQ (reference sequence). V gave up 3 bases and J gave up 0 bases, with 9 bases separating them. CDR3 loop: CASSFRGSSYNEQFF. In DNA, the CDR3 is TGTGCCAGCAGCTTCCGGGGTAGCTCCTACAATGAGCAGTTCTTC.